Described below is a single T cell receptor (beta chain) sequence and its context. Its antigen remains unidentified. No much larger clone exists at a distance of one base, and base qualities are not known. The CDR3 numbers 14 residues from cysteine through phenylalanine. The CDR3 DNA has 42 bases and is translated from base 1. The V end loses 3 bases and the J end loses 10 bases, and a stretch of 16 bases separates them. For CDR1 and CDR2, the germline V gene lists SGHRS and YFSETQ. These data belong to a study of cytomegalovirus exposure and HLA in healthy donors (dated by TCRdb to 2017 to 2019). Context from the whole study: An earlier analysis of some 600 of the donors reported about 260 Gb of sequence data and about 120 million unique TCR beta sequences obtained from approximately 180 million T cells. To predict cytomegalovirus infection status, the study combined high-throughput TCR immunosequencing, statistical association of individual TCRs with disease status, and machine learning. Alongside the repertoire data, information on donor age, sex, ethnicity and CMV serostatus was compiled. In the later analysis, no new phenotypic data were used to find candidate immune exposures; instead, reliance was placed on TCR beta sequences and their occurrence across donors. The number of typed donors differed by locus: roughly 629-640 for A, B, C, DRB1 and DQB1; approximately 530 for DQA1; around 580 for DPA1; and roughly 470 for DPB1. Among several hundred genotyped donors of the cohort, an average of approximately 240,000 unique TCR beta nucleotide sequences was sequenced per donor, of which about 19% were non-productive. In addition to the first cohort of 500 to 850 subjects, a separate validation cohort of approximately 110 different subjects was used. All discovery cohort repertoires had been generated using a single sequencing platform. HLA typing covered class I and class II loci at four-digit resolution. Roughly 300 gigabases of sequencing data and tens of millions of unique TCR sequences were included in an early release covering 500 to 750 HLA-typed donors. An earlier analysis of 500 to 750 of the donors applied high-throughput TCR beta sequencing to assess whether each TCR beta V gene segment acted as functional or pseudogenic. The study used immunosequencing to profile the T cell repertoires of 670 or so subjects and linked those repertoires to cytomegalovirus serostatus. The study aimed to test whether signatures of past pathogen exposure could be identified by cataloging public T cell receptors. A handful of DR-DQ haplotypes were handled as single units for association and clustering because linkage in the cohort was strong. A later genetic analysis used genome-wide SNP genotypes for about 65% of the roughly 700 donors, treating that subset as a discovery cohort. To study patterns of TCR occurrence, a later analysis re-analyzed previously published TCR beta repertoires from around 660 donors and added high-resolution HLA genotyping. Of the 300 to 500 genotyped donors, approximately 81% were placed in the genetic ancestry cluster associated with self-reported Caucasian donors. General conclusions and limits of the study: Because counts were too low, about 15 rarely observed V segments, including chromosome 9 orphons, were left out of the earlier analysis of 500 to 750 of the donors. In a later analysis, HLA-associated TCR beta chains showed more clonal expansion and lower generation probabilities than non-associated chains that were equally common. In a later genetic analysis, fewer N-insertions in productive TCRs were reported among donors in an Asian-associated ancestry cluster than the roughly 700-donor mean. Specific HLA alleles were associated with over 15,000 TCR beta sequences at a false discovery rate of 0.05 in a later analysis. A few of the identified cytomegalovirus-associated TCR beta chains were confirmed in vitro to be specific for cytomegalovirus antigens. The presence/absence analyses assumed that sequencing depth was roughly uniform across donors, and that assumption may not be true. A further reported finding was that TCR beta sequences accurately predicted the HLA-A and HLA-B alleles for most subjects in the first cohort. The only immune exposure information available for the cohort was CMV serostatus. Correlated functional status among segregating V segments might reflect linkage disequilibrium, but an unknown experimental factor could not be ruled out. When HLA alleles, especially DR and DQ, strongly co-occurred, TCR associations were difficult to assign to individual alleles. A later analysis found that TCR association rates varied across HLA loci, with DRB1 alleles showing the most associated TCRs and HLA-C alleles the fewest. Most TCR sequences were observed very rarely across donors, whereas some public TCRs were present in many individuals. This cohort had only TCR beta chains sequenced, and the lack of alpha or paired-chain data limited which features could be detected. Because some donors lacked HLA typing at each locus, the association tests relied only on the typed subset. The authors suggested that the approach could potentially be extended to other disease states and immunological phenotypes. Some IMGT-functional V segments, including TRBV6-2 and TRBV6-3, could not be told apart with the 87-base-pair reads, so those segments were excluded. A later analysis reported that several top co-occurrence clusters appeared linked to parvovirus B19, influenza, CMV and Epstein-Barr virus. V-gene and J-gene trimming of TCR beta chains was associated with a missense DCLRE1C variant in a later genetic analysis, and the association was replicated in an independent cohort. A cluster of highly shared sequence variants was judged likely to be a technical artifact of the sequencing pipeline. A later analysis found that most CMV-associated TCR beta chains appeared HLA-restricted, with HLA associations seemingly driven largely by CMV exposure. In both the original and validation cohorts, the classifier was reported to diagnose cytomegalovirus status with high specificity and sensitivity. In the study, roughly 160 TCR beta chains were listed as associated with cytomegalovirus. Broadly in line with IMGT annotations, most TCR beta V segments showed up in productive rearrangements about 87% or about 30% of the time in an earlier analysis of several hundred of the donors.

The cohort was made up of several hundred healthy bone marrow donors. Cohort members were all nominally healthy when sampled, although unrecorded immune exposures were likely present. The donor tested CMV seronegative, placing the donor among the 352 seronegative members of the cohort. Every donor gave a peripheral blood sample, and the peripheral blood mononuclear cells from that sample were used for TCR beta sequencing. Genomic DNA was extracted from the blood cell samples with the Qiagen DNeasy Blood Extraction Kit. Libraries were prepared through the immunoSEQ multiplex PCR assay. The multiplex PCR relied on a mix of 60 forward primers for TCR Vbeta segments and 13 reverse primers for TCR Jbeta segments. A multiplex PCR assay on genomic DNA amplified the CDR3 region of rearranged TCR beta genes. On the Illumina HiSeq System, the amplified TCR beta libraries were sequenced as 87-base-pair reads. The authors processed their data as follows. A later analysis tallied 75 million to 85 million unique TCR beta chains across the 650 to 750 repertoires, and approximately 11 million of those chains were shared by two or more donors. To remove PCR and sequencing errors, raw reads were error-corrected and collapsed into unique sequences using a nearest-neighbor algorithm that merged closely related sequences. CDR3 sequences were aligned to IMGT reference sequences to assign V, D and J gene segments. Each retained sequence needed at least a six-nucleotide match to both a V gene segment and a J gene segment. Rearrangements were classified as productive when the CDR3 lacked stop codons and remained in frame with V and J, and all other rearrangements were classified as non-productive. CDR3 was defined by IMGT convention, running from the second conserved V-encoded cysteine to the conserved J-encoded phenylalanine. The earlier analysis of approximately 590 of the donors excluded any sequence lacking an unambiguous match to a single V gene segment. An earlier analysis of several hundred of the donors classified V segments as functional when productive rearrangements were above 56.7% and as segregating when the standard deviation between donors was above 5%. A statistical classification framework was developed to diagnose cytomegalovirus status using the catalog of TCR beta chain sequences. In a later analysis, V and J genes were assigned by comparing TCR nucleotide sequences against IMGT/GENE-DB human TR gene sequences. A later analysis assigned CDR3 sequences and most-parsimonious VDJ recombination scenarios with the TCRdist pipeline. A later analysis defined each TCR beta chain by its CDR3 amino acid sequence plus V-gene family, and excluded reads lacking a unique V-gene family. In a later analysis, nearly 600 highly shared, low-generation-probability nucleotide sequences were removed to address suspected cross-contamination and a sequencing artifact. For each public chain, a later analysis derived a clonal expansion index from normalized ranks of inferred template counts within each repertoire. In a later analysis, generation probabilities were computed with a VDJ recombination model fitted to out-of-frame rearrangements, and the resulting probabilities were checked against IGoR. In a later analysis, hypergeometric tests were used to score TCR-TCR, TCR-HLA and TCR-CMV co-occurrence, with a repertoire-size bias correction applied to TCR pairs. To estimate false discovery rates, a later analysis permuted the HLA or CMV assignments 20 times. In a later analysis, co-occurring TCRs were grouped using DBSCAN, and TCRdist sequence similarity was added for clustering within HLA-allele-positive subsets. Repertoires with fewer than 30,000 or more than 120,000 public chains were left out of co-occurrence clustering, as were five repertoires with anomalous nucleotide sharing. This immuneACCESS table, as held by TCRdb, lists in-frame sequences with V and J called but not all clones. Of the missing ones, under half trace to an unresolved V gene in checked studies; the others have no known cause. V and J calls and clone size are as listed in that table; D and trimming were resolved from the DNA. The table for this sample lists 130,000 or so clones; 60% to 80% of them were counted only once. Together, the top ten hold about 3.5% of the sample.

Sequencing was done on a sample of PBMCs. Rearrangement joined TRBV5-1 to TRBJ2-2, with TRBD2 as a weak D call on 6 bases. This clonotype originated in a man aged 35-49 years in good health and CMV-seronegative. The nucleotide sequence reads TGCGCCAGCAGCTACGACCGGGAGACGAAGGAGCTGTTTTTT. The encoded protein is CASSYDRETKELFF. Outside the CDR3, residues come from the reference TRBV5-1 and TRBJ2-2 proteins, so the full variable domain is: KAGVTQTPRYLIKTRGQQVTLSCSPISGHRSVSWYQQTPGQGLQFLFEYFSETQRNKGNFPGRFSGRQFSNSRSEMNVSTLELGDSALYLCASSYDRETKELFFGEGSRLTVL.